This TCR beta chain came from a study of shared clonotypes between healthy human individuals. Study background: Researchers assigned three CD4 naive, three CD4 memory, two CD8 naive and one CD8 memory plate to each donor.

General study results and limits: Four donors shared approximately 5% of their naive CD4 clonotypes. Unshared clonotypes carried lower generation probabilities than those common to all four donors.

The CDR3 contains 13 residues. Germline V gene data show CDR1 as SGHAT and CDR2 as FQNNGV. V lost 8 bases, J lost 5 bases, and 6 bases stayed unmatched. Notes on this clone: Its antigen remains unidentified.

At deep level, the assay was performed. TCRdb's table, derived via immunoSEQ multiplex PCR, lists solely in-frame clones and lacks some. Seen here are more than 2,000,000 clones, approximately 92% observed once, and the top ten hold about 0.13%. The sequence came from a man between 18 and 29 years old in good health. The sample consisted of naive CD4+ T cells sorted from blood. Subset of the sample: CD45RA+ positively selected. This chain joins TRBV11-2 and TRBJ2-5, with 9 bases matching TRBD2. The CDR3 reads CASGRGGLETQYF. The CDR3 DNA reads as TGTGCCAGCGGGCGGGGGGGCCTGGAGACCCAGTACTTC.